The clone carrying this T cell receptor beta chain has more than one count but fewer than ten. These data come from a study of T-cell memory formation after mild COVID-19. MiXCR, run by TCRdb on the 5' RACE reads, gives a single entry per CDR3 protein. The sample yields 400,000 or so distinct CDR3 sequences, under 25% seen once. This CDR3 has 15 amino acids. V lost 6 bases to trimming and J lost 1 base; unmatched junction nucleotides: 8. The germline V gene has CDR1 SNHLY and CDR2 FYNNEI. This chain links TRBV2 with TRBJ1-1; TRBD1 aligns across 7 bases. Sequenced: PBMCs or a T cell subset sorted from them (not recorded which). The sequence was collected from an adult woman who had mild COVID-19 (a few samples of this study predate the infection). Cell type and time point are not known. The CDR3 nucleotides are TGTGCCAGCAGAGACGCCGGGACAGCGAACACTGAAGCTTTCTTT. Translation gives CASRDAGTANTEAFF. The full variable domain, rest sourced from reference TRBV2 and TRBJ1-1, is EPEVTQTPSHQVTQMGQEVILRCVPISNHLYFYWYRQILGQKVEFLVSFYNNEISEKSEIFDDQFSVERPDGSNFTLKIRSTKLEDSAMYFCASRDAGTANTEAFFGQGTRLTVV.